These 28 T cell receptor beta chains came from one sample sequenced in a study of T cell changes during pregnancy in multiple sclerosis. The assay was immunoSEQ multiplex PCR, and TCRdb's table has in-frame clones only and misses some. This sample has approximately 52,000 clones, with roughly 92% found just once. Specimen: CD4+ T cells from peripheral blood mononuclear cells, collected in the third trimester of pregnancy. The receptors here all came from a female donor with multiple sclerosis, enrolled in a pregnancy study.

With regard to this clone: Within the sample, other DNA sequences also encode this same CDR3. The gene calls are TRBV18 and TRBJ2-1; TRBD2 matches at 10 bases. V trimming: 1 base; J trimming: 0 bases; junction bases outside the gene matches: 3. Germline V gene data show CDR1 as KGHSH and CDR2 as LQKENI. The CDR3 sequence is 17 residues long. This CDR3 is CASSPRTSGSSYNEQFF. The CDR3 DNA reads as TGTGCCAGCTCACCACGGACTAGCGGAAGCTCCTACAATGAGCAGTTCTTC.

The CDR3 coding sequence is TGTGCCATCAGACCGGCAGAGGCTCAGCCCCAGCATTTT. Amino acid sequence: CAIRPAEAQPQHF. The V and J genes are TRBV10-3 and TRBJ1-5, with unresolved D. The germline CDR1 and CDR2 sequences are ENHRY and SYGVKD. The germline V and J ends were trimmed by 6 bases and 6 bases, with 12 bases remaining between them. The CDR3 consists of 13 residues.

The chain couples TRBV27 to TRBJ2-7, with 8 bases lining up with TRBD2. CDR1 and CDR2 (germline): MNHEY, SMNVEV (reference sequence). The CDR3 runs 16 residues. The V gene end was trimmed by 5 bases and the J gene end by 2 bases; junction bases not matched to a gene: 11. The CDR3 loop is CASSKRGNGYPYEQYF. CDR3 nucleotides: TGTGCCAGCAGTAAGCGGGGGAACGGGTACCCCTACGAGCAGTACTTC.

This chain links TRBV6-4 with TRBJ2-3, with D possibly being TRBD2 (5 bases). Germline CDR1 reads MRHNA; CDR2 reads SNTAGT. This CDR3 is built from 15 residues. The V end was cut by 5 bases, the J end by 0 bases, with 12 bases between. The CDR3 nucleotides read TGTGCCAGCAGTCCCAGCGGACCTAGCACAGATACGCAGTATTTT. It yields the protein CASSPSGPSTDTQYF.

V is TRBV30 and J is TRBJ1-2, with a possible D match to TRBD1 (5 bases). V shed 0 bases and J shed 3 bases, with 14 bases lying between them. CDR3 length: 15 residues. Germline V gene data show CDR1 as GTSNPN and CDR2 as SVGIG (reference sequence). The CDR3 DNA is TGTGCCTGGAGTGTACTCCCGGGGGTCCACTATGGCTACACCTTC. It yields the protein CAWSVLPGVHYGYTF.

The rearrangement joins TRBV6-5 to TRBJ2-5, with 11 bases that match TRBD2. This CDR3 has 15 residues. J gave up 5 bases and V 6 bases, and 8 bases lay outside the gene matches. Germline assignment: CDR1 MNHEY and CDR2 SVGAGI. CDR3 region: CASRLLAGERETQYF. For the CDR3, the DNA is TGTGCCAGCAGATTACTAGCGGGAGAAAGGGAGACCCAGTACTTC.

The V gene is TRBV7-2, the J gene TRBJ2-2; D is undetermined. CDR3 length: 14 amino acids. V shed 5 bases and J shed 5 bases, with 12 bases lying between them. Germline lookup yields CDR1 SGHTA and CDR2 FQGNSA. In DNA, the CDR3 is TGTGCCAGCAGCGCATCCCTAGGTACCGGGGAGCTGTTTTTT. This sequence encodes CASSASLGTGELFF.

CDR3 amino acids: CASSPYQGMNTEAFF. The CDR3, as DNA: TGCGCCAGCAGCCCCTACCAGGGGATGAACACTGAAGCTTTCTTT. The chain carries TRBV4-1 and TRBJ1-1; tentative D call: TRBD1 (6 bases). In germline, CDR1 is MGHRA, CDR2 YSYEKL. This CDR3 has 15 amino acids. V lost 4 bases and J lost 0, with 12 bases in between.

The chain links TRBV9 to TRBJ2-7, with 9 bases fitting TRBD2. The V gene's germline CDR1 is SGDLS and CDR2 YYNGEE. V was clipped by 4 bases and J by 2 bases; unmatched bases: 7. This CDR3 region has 15 residues. CDR3 sequence reads: CASSIGASGTYEQYF. The CDR3 region has the DNA TGTGCCAGCAGCATAGGCGCTAGCGGGACCTACGAGCAGTACTTC.

The chain has TRBV5-1 and TRBJ1-3; possible D gene TRBD1, 6 bases. The V and J ends lost 0 bases and 5 bases respectively, with 12 bases between them. Germline V gene lookup returns CDR1 SGHRS and CDR2 YFSETQ. This CDR3 comprises 15 residues. CDR3: CASSLGQDRRNTIYF. DNA for the CDR3: TGCGCCAGCAGCTTGGGACAGGATAGGCGAAACACCATATATTTT.

This chain uses TRBV28 with TRBJ2-3, with 12 bases matching TRBD2. J was trimmed by 7 bases and V by 6 bases; bases with no gene match: 8. In germline, CDR1 is MDHEN, CDR2 SYDVKM. This CDR3 is 15 amino acids long. CDR3 DNA sequence: TGTGCCAGCAGCAAAGGACTAGCGGGAACAAATACGCAGTATTTT. Translated: CASSKGLAGTNTQYF.

In this sample, this clone turned up once. V and J are TRBV28 and TRBJ2-7; 9 nucleotides align to TRBD2. Germline CDR1 and CDR2: MDHEN and SYDVKM. The CDR3 extends over 17 amino acids. The V gene end was trimmed by 3 bases and the J gene end by 5 bases; junction bases not matched to a gene: 14. CDR3 nucleotide sequence: TGTGCCAGCAGTTTGGGCCTCTGGGGCGGGAGGGCCCACGAGCAGTACTTC. It codes for CASSLGLWGGRAHEQYF. Looking up the rest from reference TRBV28 and TRBJ2-7 gives the full variable domain: DVKVTQSSRYLVKRTGEKVFLECVQDMDHENMFWYRQDPGLGLRLIYFSYDVKMKEKGDIPEGYSVSREKKERFSLILESASTNQTSMYLCASSLGLWGGRAHEQYFGPGTRLTVT.

The chain carries TRBV27 and TRBJ1-5; D may be TRBD1 (5 bases). Trimming took off 3 bases at V and 6 bases at J, with 9 bases between the two ends. This CDR3 is built from 13 residues. Germline CDR1 MNHEY, CDR2 SMNVEV (reference sequence). DNA for the CDR3: TGTGCCAGCAGTTTCAGGGTCGGTCAGCCCCAGCATTTT. Protein: CASSFRVGQPQHF.

The V call is TRBV5-4, the J call TRBJ2-1; tentative D call: TRBD2 (5 bases). CDR3 size: 14 residues. Germline V CDR1 and CDR2: SGHNT, YYREEE (reference sequence). Trimming took off 0 bases at V and 8 bases at J, with 12 bases between the two ends. CDR3 nucleotide sequence: TGTGCCAGCAGCTTGGAGGTCGGGCGGGATGAGCAGTTCTTC. It codes for CASSLEVGRDEQFF.

The chain couples TRBV30 to TRBJ2-1; the match to TRBD2 covers 13 bases. The germline V gene encodes CDR1 GTSNPN and CDR2 SVGIG (reference sequence). V dropped 2 bases and J dropped 7; count of bases not matched to a gene: 2. The CDR3 covers 14 residues. CDR3 nucleotide sequence: TGTGCCTGGAGTCCGGGACTAGCGGGAAATGAGCAGTTCTTC. Translation: CAWSPGLAGNEQFF.

V usage is TRBV30 and J usage is TRBJ2-7; D uncertain. The CDR3 is made up of 15 amino acids. Germline V gene sequence: CDR1 GTSNPN, CDR2 SVGIG (reference sequence). V gave up 2 bases and J gave up 0 bases, with 14 bases separating them. CDR3 sequence (DNA): TGTGCCTGGAGTCCCCCATTCCTACCCTCCTACGAGCAGTACTTC. Its translation: CAWSPPFLPSYEQYF.

This chain joins TRBV10-3 and TRBJ2-3; tentative D call: TRBD2 (6 bases). Trimming took off 8 bases at V and 2 bases at J, with 11 bases between the two ends. This CDR3 is built from 13 residues. Germline assignment: CDR1 ENHRY and CDR2 SYGVKD. The CDR3 sequence is CAIRDSDTDTQYF. CDR3 sequence (DNA): TGTGCCATCCGGGACTCCGACACAGATACGCAGTATTTT.

The chain combines TRBV19 with TRBJ1-5, with 9 bases fitting TRBD1. V lost 7 bases and J lost 6; bases outside the gene matches: 1. The CDR3 length is 12 residues. Germline loops: CDR1 LNHDA, CDR2 SQIVND (reference sequence). The CDR3 region is CASNRGLQPQHF. CDR3 bases: TGTGCCAGTAACAGGGGGCTTCAGCCCCAGCATTTT. The entire variable domain, with the rest obtained from reference TRBV19 and TRBJ1-5, is as follows: DGGITQSPKYLFRKEGQNVTLSCEQNLNHDAMYWYRQDPGQGLRLIYYSQIVNDFQKGDIAEGYSVSREKKESFPLTVTSAQKNPTAFYLCASNRGLQPQHFGDGTRLSIL.

This clone appeared once. The V and J genes are TRBV7-9 and TRBJ2-2; 13 nucleotides match TRBD2. The CDR3 length is 17 residues. CDR1 and CDR2 from the germline V gene are SEHNR and FQNEAQ (reference sequence). V lost 6 bases, J lost 5 bases, and 9 bases stayed unmatched. This CDR3 reads CASRQPGLAGRTGELFF. The CDR3 DNA follows: TGTGCCAGCAGACAGCCGGGACTAGCGGGGAGAACCGGGGAGCTGTTTTTT.

The CDR3 DNA sequence: TGTGCCACCAGCACCGCGGATCAGCCCCAGCATTTT. Its translation: CATSTADQPQHF. The J gene is TRBJ1-5, the V gene TRBV15; no firm D call. V lost 4 bases and J 5 bases, leaving 6 bases between the germline ends. CDR1 and CDR2 (germline): LNHNV, YYDKDF (reference sequence). The CDR3 covers 12 residues.

The CDR3 bases are TGTGCCAGCAGGCGAAGCGGGGGCTCAGGGGATACGCAGTATTTT. It is translated as CASRRSGGSGDTQYF. This sequence joins TRBV7-6 and TRBJ2-3; 8 nucleotides align to TRBD2. The CDR3 has 15 residues. Germline loops: CDR1 SGHVS, CDR2 FNYEAQ. The V and J ends lost 6 bases and 6 bases, in that order; junction bases with no gene match: 11.

This clone appeared a single time. The J gene is TRBJ2-3, the V gene TRBV5-6; TRBD2 agrees at 14 bases. CDR3 size: 17 residues. V lost 0 bases and J lost 3; bases outside the gene matches: 3. CDR1 and CDR2 from the germline V gene are SGHDT and YYEEEE. Written as DNA, the CDR3 is TGTGCCAGCAGCTTGGCCGGGACTAGCGGGGGAACAGATACGCAGTATTTT. The encoded protein is CASSLAGTSGGTDTQYF.

The chain employs TRBV5-1 and TRBJ2-1, with D possibly matching TRBD2 (6 bases). The V end lost 0 bases, the J end lost 8 bases, and 9 bases lay between the germline ends. The CDR3 is 13 residues long. Germline V gene lookup returns CDR1 SGHRS and CDR2 YFSETQ. CDR3 loop: CASSLGRGDEQFF. CDR3 bases: TGCGCCAGCAGCTTGGGGCGGGGCGATGAGCAGTTCTTC.

This sequence joins TRBV29-1 and TRBJ2-7, with D possibly being TRBD1 (6 bases). Germline assignment: CDR1 SQVTM and CDR2 ANQGSEA. The V end lost 6 bases, the J end lost 3 bases, and 12 bases lay between the germline ends. This CDR3 contains 12 residues. The CDR3 nucleotides read TGCAGCGTCCGGACAGAGGGCTACGAGCAGTACTTC. Amino acid sequence: CSVRTEGYEQYF.

The J gene is TRBJ2-3, the V gene TRBV10-3; TRBD2 matches 10 bases. V trimming: 5 bases; J trimming: 0 bases; junction bases outside the gene matches: 5. The CDR3 is 16 residues long. Germline CDR1 is ENHRY and CDR2 is SYGVKD. CDR3 sequence reads: CAISYLAGASTDTQYF. CDR3 DNA: TGTGCCATCAGTTATCTAGCGGGAGCTAGCACAGATACGCAGTATTTT.

This chain connects TRBV6-6 to TRBJ1-1; D remains unclear. Germline V CDR1 and CDR2: MNHNY, SVGAGI (reference sequence). The germline V and J ends were trimmed by 1 base and 1 base, with 7 bases remaining between them. This CDR3 is 14 amino acids long. CDR3 sequence reads: CASSYWAPNTEAFF. CDR3 in DNA: TGTGCCAGCAGTTACTGGGCCCCGAACACTGAAGCTTTCTTT.

The genes are TRBV7-3 and TRBJ1-1, with D unclear. The V gene lost 3 bases and the J gene lost 10 bases, with 15 bases spanning the gap. Germline V gene lookup returns CDR1 SGHTA and CDR2 FQGTGA. There are 13 residues in the CDR3. In nucleotides, the CDR3 is TGTGCCAGCAGCTTGGGAAGGGAGTATGGAGCTTTCTTT. Protein: CASSLGREYGAFF. The whole variable domain, remainder taken from reference TRBV7-3 and TRBJ1-1, is GAGVSQTPSNKVTEKGKYVELRCDPISGHTALYWYRQSLGQGPEFLIYFQGTGAADDSGLPNDRFFAVRPEGSVSTLKIQRTERGDSAVYLCASSLGREYGAFFGQGTRLTVV.

The chain carries TRBV7-9 and TRBJ2-5; TRBD2 matches 7 bases. This CDR3 contains 14 residues. V was clipped by 6 bases and J by 4 bases; unmatched bases: 8. From germline, CDR1 is SEHNR and CDR2 FQNEAQ (reference sequence). CDR3 coding DNA: TGTGCCAGCAGGGGAGGGGCGCCCCCAGAGACCCAGTACTTC. Its translation is CASRGGAPPETQYF.